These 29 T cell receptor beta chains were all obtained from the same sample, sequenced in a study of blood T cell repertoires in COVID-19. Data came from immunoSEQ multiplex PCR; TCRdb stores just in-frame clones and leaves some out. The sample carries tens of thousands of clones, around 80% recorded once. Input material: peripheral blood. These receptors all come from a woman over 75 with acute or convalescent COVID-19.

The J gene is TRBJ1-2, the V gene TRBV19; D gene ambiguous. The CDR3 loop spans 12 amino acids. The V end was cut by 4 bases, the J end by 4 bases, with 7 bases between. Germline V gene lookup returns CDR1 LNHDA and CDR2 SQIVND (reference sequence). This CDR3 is CASSSLVYGYTF. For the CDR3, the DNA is TGTGCCAGTAGTAGCCTAGTCTATGGCTACACCTTC.

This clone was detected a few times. The DNA of the CDR3 is TGTGCCAGCAGTTTTAGGGCGGGCACTGAAGCTTTCTTT. It codes for CASSFRAGTEAFF. V and J are TRBV27 and TRBJ1-1, with D unclear. Germline lookup yields CDR1 MNHEY and CDR2 SMNVEV (reference sequence). The CDR3 length is 13 residues. Trimming stripped 3 bases from V and 4 bases from J, with 9 bases between.

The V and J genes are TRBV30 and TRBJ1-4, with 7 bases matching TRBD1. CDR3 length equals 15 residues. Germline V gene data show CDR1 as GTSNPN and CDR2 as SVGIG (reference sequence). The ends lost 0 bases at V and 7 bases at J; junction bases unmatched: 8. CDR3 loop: CAWSVGSQGGEKLFF. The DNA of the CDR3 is TGTGCCTGGAGTGTTGGTAGTCAGGGGGGTGAAAAACTGTTTTTT.

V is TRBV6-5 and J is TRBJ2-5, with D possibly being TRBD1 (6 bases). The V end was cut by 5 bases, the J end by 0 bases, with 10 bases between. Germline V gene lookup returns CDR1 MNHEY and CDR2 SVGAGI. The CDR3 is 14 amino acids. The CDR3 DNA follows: TGTGCCAGCAGTCCCTGGACAGACCAAGAGACCCAGTACTTC. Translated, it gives CASSPWTDQETQYF.

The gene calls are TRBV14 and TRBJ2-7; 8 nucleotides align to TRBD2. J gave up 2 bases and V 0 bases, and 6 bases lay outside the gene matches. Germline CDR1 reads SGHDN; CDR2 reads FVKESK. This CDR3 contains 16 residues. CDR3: CASSQDPSGRPYEQYF. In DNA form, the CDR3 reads TGTGCCAGCAGCCAAGATCCCAGCGGGAGACCCTACGAGCAGTACTTC.

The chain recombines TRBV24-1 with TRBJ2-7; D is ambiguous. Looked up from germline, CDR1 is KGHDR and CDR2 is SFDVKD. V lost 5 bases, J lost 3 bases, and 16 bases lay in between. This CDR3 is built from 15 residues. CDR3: CATSARSDPLYEQYF. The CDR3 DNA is TGTGCCACCAGTGCGCGAAGCGACCCCCTCTACGAGCAGTACTTC.

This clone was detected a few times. The DNA of the CDR3 is TGTGCCAGCAGCTTGAAAACAGGCCGCTTTGGCGAGCAGTACTTC. It yields the protein CASSLKTGRFGEQYF. This rearrangement joins TRBV5-8 to TRBJ2-7; TRBD1 might be the D (5 bases). This CDR3 has 15 amino acids. In germline, CDR1 is SGHTS, CDR2 YDEGEE. Trimming took off 1 base at V and 6 bases at J, with 17 bases between the two ends.

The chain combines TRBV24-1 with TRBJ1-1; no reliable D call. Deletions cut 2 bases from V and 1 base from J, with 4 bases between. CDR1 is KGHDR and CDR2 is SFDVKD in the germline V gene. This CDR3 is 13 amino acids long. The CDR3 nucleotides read TGTGCCACCAGTGATTACAAGAACACTGAAGCTTTCTTT. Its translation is CATSDYKNTEAFF.

The CDR3 nucleotides read TGTGCCAGTAGTAAAGGACTAGCGGGATCGGGCACCGGGGAGCTGTTTTTT. It codes for CASSKGLAGSGTGELFF. V usage is TRBV19 and J usage is TRBJ2-2, with 12 bases fitting TRBD2. Trimming took 4 bases from V and 4 from J; bases not matched to a gene: 7. Germline loops: CDR1 LNHDA, CDR2 SQIVND (reference sequence). CDR3 length: 17 amino acids.

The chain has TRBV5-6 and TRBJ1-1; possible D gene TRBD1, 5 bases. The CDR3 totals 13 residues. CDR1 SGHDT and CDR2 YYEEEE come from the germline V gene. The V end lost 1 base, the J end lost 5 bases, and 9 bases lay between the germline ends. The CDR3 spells CASSLLRGTEAFF. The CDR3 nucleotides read TGTGCCAGCAGCTTGTTAAGGGGAACTGAAGCTTTCTTT.

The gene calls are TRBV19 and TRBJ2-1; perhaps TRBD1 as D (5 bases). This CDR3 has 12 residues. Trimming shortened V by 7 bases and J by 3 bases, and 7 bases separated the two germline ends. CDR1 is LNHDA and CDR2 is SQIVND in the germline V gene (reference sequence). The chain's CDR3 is CASKDNYNEQFF. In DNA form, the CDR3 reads TGTGCCAGTAAGGACAACTACAATGAGCAGTTCTTC.

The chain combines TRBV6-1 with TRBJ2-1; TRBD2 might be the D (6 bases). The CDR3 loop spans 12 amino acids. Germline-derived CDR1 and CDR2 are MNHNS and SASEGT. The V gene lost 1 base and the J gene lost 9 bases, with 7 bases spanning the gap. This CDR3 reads CASSEGRGEQFF. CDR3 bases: TGTGCCAGCAGTGAAGGGCGGGGTGAGCAGTTCTTC.

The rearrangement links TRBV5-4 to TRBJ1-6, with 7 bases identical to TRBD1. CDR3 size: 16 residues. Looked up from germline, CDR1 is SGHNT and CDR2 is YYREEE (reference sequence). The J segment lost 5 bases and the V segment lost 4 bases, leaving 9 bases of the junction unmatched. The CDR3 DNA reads TGTGCCAGCAGCGTCGAGGGACAGAGGAATAATTCACCCCTCCACTTT. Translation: CASSVEGQRNNSPLHF.

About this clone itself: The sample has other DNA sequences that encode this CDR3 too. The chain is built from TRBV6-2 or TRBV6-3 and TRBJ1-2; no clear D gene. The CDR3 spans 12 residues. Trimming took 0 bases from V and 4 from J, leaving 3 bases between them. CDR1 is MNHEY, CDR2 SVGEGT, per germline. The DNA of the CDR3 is TGTGCCAGCAGTTACTCCTCCTATGGCTACACCTTC. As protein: CASSYSSYGYTF.

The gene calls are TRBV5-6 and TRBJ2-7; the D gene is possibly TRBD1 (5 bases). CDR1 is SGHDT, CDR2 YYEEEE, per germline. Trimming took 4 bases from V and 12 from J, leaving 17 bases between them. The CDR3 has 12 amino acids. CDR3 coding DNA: TGTGCCAGCAGCGTAAATTCAGGGCCCCGGTACTTC. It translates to CASSVNSGPRYF.

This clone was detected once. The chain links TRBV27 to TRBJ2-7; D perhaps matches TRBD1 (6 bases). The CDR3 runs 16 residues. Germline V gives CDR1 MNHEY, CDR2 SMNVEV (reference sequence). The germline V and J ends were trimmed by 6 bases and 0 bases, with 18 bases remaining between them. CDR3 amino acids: CASSRPRTESSYEQYF. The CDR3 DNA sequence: TGTGCCAGCAGCCGACCCCGGACAGAAAGCTCCTACGAGCAGTACTTC.

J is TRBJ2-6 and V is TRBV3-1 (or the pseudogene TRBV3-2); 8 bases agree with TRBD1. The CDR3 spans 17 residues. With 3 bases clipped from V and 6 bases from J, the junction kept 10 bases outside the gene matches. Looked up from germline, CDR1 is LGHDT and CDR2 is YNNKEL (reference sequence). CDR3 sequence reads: CASSHTNRQGKANVLTF. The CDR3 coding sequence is TGTGCCAGCAGCCATACTAATAGACAGGGGAAGGCCAACGTCCTGACTTTC.

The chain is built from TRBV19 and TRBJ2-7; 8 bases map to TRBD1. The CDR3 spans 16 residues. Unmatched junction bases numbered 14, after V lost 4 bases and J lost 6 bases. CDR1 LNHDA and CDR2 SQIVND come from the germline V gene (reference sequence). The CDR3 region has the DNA TGTGCCAGTAGTAGACCTTCCGGGACAGGCTCCGCCGAGCAGTACTTC. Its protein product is CASSRPSGTGSAEQYF.

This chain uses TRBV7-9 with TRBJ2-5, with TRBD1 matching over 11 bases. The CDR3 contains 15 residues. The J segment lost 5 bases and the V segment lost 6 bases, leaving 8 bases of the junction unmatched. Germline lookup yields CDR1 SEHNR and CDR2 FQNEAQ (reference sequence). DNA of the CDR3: TGTGCCAGCAGTTGGACAGGGGGCGCGGGGGAGACCCAGTACTTC. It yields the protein CASSWTGGAGETQYF.

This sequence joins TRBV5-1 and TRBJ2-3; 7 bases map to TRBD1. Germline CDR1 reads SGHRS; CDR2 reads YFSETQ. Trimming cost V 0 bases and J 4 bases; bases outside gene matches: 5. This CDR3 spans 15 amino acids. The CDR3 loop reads CASSLESQGADTQYF. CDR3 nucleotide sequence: TGCGCCAGCAGCTTGGAATCCCAGGGGGCAGATACGCAGTATTTT.

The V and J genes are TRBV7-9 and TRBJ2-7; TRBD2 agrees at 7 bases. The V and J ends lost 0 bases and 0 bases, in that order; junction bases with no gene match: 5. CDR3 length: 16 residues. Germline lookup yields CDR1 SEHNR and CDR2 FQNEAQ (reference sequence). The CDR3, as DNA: TGTGCCAGCAGCTTAGCACCGGGCGGGAGCTCCTACGAGCAGTACTTC. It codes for CASSLAPGGSSYEQYF.

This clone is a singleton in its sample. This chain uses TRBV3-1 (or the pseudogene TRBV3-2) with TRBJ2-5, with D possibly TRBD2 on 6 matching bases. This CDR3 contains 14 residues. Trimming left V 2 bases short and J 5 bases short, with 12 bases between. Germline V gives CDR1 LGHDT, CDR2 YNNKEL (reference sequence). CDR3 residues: CASSQRRDGETQYF. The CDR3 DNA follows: TGTGCCAGCAGCCAAAGGCGGGACGGGGAGACCCAGTACTTC.

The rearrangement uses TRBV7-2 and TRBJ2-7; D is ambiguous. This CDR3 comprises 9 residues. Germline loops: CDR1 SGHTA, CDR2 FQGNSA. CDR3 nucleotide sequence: TGTGCTTGCGGTGTTGAGCAGTACTTC. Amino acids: CACGVEQYF.

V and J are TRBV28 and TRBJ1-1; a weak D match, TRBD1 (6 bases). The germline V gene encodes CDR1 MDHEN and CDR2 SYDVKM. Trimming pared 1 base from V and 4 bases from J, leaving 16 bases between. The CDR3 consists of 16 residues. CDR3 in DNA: TGTGCCAGCAGTTTATACAGGGCCCCTGGTGGCACTGAAGCTTTCTTT. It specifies CASSLYRAPGGTEAFF.

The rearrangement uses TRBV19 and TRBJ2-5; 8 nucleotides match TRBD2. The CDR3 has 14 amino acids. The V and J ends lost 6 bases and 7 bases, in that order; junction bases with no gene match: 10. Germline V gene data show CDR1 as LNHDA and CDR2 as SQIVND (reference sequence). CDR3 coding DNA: TGTGCCAGTAGGACTTCCGGGGGGGTAGGGACCCAGTACTTC. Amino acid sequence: CASRTSGGVGTQYF.

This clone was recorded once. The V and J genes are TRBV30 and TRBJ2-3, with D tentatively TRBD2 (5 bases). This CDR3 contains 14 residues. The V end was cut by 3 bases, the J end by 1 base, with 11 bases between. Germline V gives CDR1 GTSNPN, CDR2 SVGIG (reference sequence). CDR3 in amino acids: CAWSLLGGTDTQYF. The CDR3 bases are TGTGCCTGGAGCCTACTGGGAGGCACAGATACGCAGTATTTT.

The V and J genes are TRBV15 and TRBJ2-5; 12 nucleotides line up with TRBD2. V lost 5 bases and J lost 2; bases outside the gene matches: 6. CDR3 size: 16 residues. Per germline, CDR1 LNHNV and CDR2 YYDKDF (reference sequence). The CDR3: CATSEGLAGQQETQYF. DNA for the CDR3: TGTGCCACCAGCGAGGGACTAGCGGGTCAACAAGAGACCCAGTACTTC.

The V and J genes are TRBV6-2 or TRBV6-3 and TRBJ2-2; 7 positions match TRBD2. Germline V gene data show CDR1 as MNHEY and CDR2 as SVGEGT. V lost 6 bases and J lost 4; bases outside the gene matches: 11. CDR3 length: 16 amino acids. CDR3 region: CASSPYGGGTTGELFF. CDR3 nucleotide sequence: TGTGCCAGCAGCCCCTATGGGGGAGGGACCACCGGGGAGCTGTTTTTT.

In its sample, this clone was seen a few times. The CDR3 DNA sequence: TGTGCCAGTAGTAGTCTAGCGGGGAATGAGCAGTTCTTC. This encodes CASSSLAGNEQFF. J is TRBJ2-1 and V is TRBV19; 9 positions agree with TRBD2. CDR3 size: 13 residues. The germline CDR1 and CDR2 sequences are LNHDA and SQIVND (reference sequence). The V segment lost 4 bases and the J segment 7 bases; nucleotides outside the gene matches: 2.